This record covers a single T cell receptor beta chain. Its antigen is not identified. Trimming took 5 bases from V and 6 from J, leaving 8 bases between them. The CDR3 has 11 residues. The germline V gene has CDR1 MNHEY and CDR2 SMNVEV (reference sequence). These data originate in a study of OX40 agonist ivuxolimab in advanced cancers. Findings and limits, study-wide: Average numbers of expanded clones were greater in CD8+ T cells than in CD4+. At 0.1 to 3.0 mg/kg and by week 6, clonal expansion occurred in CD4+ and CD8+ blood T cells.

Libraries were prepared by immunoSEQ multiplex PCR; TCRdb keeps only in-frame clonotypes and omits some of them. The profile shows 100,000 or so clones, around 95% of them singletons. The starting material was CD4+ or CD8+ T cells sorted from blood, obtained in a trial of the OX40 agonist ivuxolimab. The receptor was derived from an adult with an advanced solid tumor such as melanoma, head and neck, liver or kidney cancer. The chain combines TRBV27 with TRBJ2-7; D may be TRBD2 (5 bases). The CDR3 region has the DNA TGTGCCAGCAGTCTAGCCCTCGAGCAGTACTTC. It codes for CASSLALEQYF.